This T cell receptor (beta chain) was retrieved from a study of T cells in Graves' hyperthyroidism and ophthalmopathy (dated by TCRdb to between 2018 and 2020). In the study overall: Peripheral blood samples were taken at the time of initial diagnosis, prior to any treatment. A discovery cohort of approximately 100 patients, roughly 40 with Graves' ophthalmopathy and under 60 with stable Graves' hyperthyroidism, was used to find distinguishing TCR V-J signatures. Prospective prediction of ophthalmopathy was tested in an independent validation cohort of 18 to 20 hyperthyroidism patients and 17 patients who later progressed to ophthalmopathy. The 100 or so discovery patients were randomly split 7:3 into training and test sets. Thyroid tissue and blood T-cell repertoires from about 6 Graves' hyperthyroidism patients were also compared in the study. After sampling, hyperthyroidism patients received methimazole starting at 30 mg daily, and ophthalmopathy patients received high-dose intravenous methylprednisolone. The paper describes TCR Vbeta CDR3 sequencing of roughly 130 peripheral blood samples, made up of 43 ophthalmopathy patients, around 78 hyperthyroidism patients and 17 progressor patients.

Ophthalmopathy patients had moderately to severely active disease, with a Clinical Activity Score of 3 or more, a NOSPECS grade of 4 or more, and a disease duration of less than 3 months. The study excluded patients with uncontrolled infections, other autoimmune diseases, pregnancy or lactation. Diagnoses relied on clinical symptoms, serum thyroxine and TRAb, thyroid ultrasound and orbital computed tomography. PBMCs were separated from 8 to 10 ml of fresh peripheral blood using Ficoll-Paque density gradient centrifugation. Total RNA was extracted with Trizol reagent, and quality was checked on an Agilent 2100 Bioanalyzer. From the germline V gene, CDR1 is KGHSH and CDR2 is LQKENI. Between the V and J ends, shortened by 5 bases and 5 bases respectively, the junction contains 19 bases. Inclusive of the bounding cysteine and phenylalanine, the CDR3 is 17 residues long. The sequence is cut down to CDR3 DNA, 51 bases in frame from base 1.

The TCR beta CDR3 regions were amplified from the RNA transcripts. A first-round RT-PCR of the TCR CDR3 used the HTBI primer set with the Qiagen OneStep RT-PCR kit. Libraries were constructed in a second round of multiplex PCR, after which size selection and purification were carried out. Sequencing of the libraries was done on an Illumina HiSeq2000 using paired-end 100 bp reads. As for the original processing: Raw data were processed with SOAPnuke, discarding reads with adapters, uncalled bases, mean Phred below 15, or no exact constant-primer or identifier match. COPE v1.2.5 was used to merge high-quality paired reads, and clonotypes were defined as unique nucleotide sequences. MiTCR v1.1 was used to align clonotypes to the IMGT TRBV, TRBD and TRBJ reference segments. Only V-J combinations with frequency above 0.0001, covering about 99% of repertoires, were analysed. The TCS score was defined as F50 (clonal expansion) divided by E x V (chaos), with BLOSUM62-based TCRdist calculated between CDR3 peptides within each V-J. Welch's t-statistics and random forest reduced roughly 530 V-J features to 10 to 15, which were used in a naive Bayes classifier (R e1071). The public reads were quality trimmed at Q25 with fastp and then assembled into clones with MiXCR by TCRdb, keeping productive beta chains. Rows are unified per CDR3 protein, each entry keeping the most common DNA and genes. TCRdb's processing, not the study's, gives the V and J calls here. Counted in this sample were 490,000 or so distinct CDR3 sequences; 15% to 20% of them appeared once. The leading ten clones occupy 25% to 30% of the sample.

As to this clonotype: What this receptor recognizes is not known. Nothing much larger sits one base from this clone, and base qualities are not available.

Paper-wide results and their limitations: No statistical method was used to fix the sample size in advance, and group allocation was not hidden from the investigators. A model built on a 13 V-J signature distinguished ophthalmopathy from stable hyperthyroidism, reaching approximately 89% sensitivity and under 84% specificity in cross-validation and 80%/75% in testing. Most expanded thyroid clonotypes (frequency above 0.001) were also found in blood, which suggests that blood repertoires may mirror thyroid immune responses. During validation, the model predicted progression to ophthalmopathy a median of approximately 6.5 months ahead of onset, with just under 71% sensitivity and almost 75% specificity.

Sequencing was done on a sample of blood. Recombination connected TRBV18 to TRBJ1-6; there is no confident call for the D gene. This receptor was obtained from a woman under 40 with Graves' ophthalmopathy. The DNA sequence is TGTGCCAGCTCAACCACGGGCCCCAGGCCCCATAATTCACCCCTCCACTTT. The encoded protein is CASSTTGPRPHNSPLHF.